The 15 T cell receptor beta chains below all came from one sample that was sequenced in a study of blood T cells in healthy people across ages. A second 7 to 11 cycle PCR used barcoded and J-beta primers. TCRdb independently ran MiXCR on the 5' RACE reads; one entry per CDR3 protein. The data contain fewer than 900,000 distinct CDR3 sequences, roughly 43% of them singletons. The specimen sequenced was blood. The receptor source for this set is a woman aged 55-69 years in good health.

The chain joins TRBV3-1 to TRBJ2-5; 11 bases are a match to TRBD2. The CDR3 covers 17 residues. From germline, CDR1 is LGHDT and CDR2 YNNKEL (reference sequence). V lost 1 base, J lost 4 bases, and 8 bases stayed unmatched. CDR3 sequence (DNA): TGTGCCAGCAGCCAAGTGATAGCGGGAGGGCGTGGAGAGACCCAGTACTTC. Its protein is CASSQVIAGGRGETQYF.

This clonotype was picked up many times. As DNA, the CDR3 is TGCAGCGTTGCAGGGGGGGTCTACGAGCAGTACTTC. Translating gives CSVAGGVYEQYF. The rearrangement uses TRBV29-1 and TRBJ2-7, with D perhaps given as TRBD1 or TRBD2 (7 bases each). The germline gives CDR1 SQVTM, CDR2 ANQGSEA. Trimming shortened V by 4 bases and J by 3 bases, and 10 bases separated the two germline ends. The length of the CDR3 is 12 residues.

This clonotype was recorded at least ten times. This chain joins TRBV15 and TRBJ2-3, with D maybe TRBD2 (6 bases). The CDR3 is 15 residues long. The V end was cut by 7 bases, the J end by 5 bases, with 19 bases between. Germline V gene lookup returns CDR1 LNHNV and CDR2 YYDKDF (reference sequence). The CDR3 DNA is TGTGCCACCACCACCGTGGGGACGCGGGGAGATACGCAGTATTTT. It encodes CATTTVGTRGDTQYF. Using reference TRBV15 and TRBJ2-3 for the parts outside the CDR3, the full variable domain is DAMVIQNPRYQVTQFGKPVTLSCSQTLNHNVMYWYQQKSSQAPKLLFHYYDKDFNNEADTPDNFQSRRPNTSFCFLDIRSPGLGDTAMYLCATTTVGTRGDTQYFGPGTRLTVL.

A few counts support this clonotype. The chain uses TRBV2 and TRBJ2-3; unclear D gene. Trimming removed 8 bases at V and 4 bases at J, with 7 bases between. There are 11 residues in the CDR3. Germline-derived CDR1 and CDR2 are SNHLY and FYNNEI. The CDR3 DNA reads TGTGCCAGCGACCTGGCAGATACGCAGTATTTT. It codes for CASDLADTQYF. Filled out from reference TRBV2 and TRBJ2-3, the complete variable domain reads EPEVTQTPSHQVTQMGQEVILRCVPISNHLYFYWYRQILGQKVEFLVSFYNNEISEKSEIFDDQFSVERPDGSNFTLKIRSTKLEDSAMYFCASDLADTQYFGPGTRLTVL.

CDR3 DNA sequence: TGTGCCAGCAGTTTATTGGGGAGCACTGAAGCTTTCTTT. Its translation is CASSLLGSTEAFF. The chain employs TRBV12-3 or TRBV12-4 and TRBJ1-1; no clear D gene. CDR3 length: 13 residues. Trimming took 2 bases from V and 4 from J, leaving 8 bases between them.

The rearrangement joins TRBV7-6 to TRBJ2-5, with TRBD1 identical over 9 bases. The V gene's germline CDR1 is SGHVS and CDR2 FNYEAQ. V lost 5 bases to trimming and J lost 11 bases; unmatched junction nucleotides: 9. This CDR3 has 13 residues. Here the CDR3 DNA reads TGTGCCAGCAGCGAGGACAGGGGCGGTGAGCAGTACTTC. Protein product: CASSEDRGGEQYF.

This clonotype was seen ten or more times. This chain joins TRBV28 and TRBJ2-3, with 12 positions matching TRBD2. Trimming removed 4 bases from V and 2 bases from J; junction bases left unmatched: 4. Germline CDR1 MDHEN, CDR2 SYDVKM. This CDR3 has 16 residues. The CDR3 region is CASSSGLAGNTDTQYF. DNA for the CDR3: TGTGCCAGCAGTTCCGGACTAGCGGGAAACACAGATACGCAGTATTTT.

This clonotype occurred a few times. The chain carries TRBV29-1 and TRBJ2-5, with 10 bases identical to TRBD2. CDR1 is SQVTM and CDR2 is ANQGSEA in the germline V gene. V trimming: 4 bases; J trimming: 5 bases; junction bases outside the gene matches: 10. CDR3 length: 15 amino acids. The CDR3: CSVVEGGLAPETQYF. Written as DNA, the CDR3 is TGCAGCGTTGTTGAGGGGGGACTAGCGCCCGAGACCCAGTACTTC.

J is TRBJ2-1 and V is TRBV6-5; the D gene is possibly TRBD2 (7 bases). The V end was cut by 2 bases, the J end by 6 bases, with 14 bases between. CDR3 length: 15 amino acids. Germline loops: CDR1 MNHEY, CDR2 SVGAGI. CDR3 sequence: CASSYAGGGGNEQFF. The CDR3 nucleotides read TGTGCCAGCAGTTACGCCGGGGGCGGGGGCAATGAGCAGTTCTTC.

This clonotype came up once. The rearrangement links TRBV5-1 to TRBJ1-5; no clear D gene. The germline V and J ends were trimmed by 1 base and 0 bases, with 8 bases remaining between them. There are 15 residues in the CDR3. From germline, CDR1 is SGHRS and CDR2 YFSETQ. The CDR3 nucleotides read TGCGCCAGCAGCTTGCAAGGGTTTAGCAATCAGCCCCAGCATTTT. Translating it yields CASSLQGFSNQPQHF. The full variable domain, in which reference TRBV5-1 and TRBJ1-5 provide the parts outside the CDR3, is KAGVTQTPRYLIKTRGQQVTLSCSPISGHRSVSWYQQTPGQGLQFLFEYFSETQRNKGNFPGRFSGRQFSNSRSEMNVSTLELGDSALYLCASSLQGFSNQPQHFGDGTRLSIL.

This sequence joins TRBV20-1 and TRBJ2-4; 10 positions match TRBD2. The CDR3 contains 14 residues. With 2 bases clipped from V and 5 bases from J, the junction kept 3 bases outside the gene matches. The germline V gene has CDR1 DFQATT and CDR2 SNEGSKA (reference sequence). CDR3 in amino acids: CSARLAGAENIQYF. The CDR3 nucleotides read TGCAGTGCTAGACTAGCGGGGGCCGAAAACATTCAGTACTTC.

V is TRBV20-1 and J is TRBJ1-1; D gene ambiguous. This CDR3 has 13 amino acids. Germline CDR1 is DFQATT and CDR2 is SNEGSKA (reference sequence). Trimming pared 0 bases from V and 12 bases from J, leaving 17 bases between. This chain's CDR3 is CSARDYLNSGPFF. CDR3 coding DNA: TGCAGTGCTAGAGACTACTTAAATTCTGGGCCTTTCTTT.

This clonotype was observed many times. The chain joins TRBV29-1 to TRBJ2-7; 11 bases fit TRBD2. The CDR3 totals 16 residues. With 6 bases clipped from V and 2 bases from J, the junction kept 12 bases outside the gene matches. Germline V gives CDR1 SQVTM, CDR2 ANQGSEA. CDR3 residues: CSVSGLAEGFAYEQYF. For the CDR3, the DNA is TGCAGCGTGTCGGGACTAGCGGAGGGATTTGCCTACGAGCAGTACTTC.

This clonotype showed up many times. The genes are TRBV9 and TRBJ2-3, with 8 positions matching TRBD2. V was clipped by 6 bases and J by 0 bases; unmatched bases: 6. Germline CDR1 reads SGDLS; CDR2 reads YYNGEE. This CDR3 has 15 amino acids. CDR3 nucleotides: TGTGCCAGCACCGCTAGCGGGTTTAGCACAGATACGCAGTATTTT. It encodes CASTASGFSTDTQYF.

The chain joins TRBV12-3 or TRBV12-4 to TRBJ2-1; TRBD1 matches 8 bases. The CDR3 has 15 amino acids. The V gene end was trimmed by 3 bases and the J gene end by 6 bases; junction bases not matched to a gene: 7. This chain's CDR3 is CASSFQGAVSNEQFF. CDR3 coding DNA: TGTGCCAGCAGTTTCCAGGGGGCCGTTAGCAATGAGCAGTTCTTC.